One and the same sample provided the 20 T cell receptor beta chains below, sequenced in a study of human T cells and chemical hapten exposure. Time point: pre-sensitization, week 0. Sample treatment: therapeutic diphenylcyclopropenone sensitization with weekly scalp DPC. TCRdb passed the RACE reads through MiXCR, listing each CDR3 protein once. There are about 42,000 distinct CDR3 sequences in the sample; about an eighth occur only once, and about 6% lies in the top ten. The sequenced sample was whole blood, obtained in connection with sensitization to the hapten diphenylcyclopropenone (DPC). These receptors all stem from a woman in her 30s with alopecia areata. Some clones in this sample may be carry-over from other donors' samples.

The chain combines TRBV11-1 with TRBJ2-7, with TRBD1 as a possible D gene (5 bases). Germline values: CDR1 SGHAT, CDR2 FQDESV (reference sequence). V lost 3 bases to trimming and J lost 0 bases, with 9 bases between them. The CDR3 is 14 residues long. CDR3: CASSFDSSSYEQYF. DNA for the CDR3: TGTGCCAGCAGCTTTGACAGCAGCTCCTACGAGCAGTACTTC.

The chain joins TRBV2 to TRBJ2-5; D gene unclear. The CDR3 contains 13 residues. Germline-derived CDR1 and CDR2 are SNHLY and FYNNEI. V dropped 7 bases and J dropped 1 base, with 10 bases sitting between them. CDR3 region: CASNKGPQETQYF. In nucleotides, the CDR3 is TGTGCCAGCAACAAGGGCCCCCAAGAGACCCAGTACTTC.

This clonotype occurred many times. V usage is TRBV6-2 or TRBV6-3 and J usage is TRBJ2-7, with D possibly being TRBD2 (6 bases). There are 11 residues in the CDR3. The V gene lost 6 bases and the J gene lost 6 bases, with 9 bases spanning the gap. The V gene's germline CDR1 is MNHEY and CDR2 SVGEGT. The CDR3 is CASSNGGEQYF. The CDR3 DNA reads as TGTGCCAGCAGCAACGGGGGCGAGCAGTACTTC.

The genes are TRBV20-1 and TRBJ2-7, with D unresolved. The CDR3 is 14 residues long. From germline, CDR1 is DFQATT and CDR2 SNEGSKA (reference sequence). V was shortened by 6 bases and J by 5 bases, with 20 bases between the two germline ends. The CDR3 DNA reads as TGCAGTGCGGCAAACCAGTACCCGCCCCACGAGCAGTACTTC. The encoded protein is CSAANQYPPHEQYF.

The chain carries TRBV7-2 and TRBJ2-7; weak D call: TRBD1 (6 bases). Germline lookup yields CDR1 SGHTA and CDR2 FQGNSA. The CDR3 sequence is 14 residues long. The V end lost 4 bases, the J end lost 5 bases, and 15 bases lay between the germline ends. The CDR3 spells CASSSPYQGNEQYF. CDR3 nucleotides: TGTGCCAGCAGCTCACCCTACCAGGGGAACGAGCAGTACTTC.

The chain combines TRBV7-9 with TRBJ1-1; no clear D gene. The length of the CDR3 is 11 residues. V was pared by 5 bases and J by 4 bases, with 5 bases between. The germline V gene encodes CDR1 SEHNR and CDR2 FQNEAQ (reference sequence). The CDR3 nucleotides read TGTGCCAGCAGCCCGGCCACTGAAGCTTTCTTT. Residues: CASSPATEAFF.

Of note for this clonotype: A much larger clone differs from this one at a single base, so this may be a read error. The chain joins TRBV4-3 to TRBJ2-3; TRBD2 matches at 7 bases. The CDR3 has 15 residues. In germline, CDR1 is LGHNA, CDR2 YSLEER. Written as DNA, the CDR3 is TGCACCAGCAGCCAGCTAGCGGTAGACACAGATACGCAGTATTTT. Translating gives CTSSQLAVDTDTQYF.

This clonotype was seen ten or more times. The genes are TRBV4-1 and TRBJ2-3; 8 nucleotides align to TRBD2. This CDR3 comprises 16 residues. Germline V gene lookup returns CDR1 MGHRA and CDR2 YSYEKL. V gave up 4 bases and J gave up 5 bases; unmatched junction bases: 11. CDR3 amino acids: CASSPLSGRLVDTQYF. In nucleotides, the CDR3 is TGCGCCAGCAGCCCCCTCAGCGGGAGACTTGTAGATACGCAGTATTTT.

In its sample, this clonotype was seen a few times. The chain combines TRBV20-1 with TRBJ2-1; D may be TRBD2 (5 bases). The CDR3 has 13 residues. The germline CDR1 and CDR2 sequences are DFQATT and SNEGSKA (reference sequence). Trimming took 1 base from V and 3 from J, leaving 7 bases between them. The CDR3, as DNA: TGCAGTGCTAGAGGAGGGCACTACAATGAGCAGTTCTTC. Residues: CSARGGHYNEQFF.

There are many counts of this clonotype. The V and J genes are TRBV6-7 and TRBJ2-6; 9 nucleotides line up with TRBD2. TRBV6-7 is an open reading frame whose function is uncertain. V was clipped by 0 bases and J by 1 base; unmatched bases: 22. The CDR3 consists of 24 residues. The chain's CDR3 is CASSYSINRPSGKEERSGANVLTF. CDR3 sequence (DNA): TGTGCCAGCAGTTACTCGATTAACCGTCCTAGCGGGAAGGAGGAACGGTCTGGGGCCAACGTCCTGACTTTC.

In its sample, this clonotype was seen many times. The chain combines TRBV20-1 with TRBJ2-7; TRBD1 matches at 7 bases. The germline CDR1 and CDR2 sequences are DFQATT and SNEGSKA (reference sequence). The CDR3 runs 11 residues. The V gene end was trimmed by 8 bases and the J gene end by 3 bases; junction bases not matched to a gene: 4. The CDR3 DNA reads TGCAGTTGGGACAGCCGCTACGAGCAGTACTTC. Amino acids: CSWDSRYEQYF.

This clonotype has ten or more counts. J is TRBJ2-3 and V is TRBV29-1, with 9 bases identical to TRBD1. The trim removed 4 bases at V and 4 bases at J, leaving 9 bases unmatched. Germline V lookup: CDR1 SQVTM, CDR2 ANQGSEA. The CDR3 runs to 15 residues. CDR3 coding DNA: TGCAGCGTTGTGTTCGGGACAGGGTTCCCAGATACGCAGTATTTT. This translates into CSVVFGTGFPDTQYF.

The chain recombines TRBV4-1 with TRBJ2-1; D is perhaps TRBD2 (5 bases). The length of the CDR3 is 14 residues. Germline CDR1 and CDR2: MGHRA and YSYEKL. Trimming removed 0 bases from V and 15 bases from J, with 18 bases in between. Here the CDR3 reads CASSQDFEATGWFF. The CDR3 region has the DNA TGCGCCAGCAGCCAAGATTTTGAGGCTACGGGGTGGTTCTTC.

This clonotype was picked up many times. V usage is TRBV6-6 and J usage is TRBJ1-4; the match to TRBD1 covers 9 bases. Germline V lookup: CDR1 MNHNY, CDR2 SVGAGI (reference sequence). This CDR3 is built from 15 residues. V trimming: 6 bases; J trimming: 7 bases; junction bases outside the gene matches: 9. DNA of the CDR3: TGTGCCAGCAGGTCACAGGGGGCAAGGGGTGAAAAACTGTTTTTT. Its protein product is CASRSQGARGEKLFF.

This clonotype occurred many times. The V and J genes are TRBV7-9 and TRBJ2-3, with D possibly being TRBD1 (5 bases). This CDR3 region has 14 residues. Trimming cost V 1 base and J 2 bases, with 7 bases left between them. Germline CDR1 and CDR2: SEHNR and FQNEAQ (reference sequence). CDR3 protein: CASSLGGDTDTQYF. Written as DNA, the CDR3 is TGTGCCAGCAGCTTAGGGGGCGACACAGATACGCAGTATTTT.

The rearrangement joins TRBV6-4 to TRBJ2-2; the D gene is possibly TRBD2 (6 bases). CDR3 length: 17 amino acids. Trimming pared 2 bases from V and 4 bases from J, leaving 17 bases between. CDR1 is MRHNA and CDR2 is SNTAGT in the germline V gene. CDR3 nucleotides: TGTGCCAGCAGTGACGGGGGGATCGGTTTGTCCACCGGGGAGCTGTTTTTT. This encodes CASSDGGIGLSTGELFF.

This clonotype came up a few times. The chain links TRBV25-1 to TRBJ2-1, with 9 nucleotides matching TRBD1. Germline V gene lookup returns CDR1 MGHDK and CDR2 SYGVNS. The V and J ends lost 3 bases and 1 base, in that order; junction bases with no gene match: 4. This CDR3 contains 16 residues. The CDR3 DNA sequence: TGTGCCAGCAGTGAGCCGGGACAGGGTTCCTACAATGAGCAGTTCTTC. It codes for CASSEPGQGSYNEQFF.

The CDR3 sequence is CASPEEEFRGSTDTQYF. CDR3 coding DNA: TGCGCCAGCCCCGAGGAGGAATTTAGGGGCAGCACAGATACGCAGTATTTT. The chain employs TRBV23-1 and TRBJ2-3; D is possibly TRBD1 or TRBD2 (5 bases each). TRBV23-1 falls under the ORF class, with uncertain function. The CDR3 extends over 17 amino acids. V lost 8 bases, J lost 0 bases, and 21 bases lay in between.

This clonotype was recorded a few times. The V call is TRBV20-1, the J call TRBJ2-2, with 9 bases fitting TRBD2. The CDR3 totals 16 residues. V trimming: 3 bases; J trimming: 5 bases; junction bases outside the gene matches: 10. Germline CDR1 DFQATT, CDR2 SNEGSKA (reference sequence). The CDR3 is CSASPSGIGRTGELFF. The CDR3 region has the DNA TGCAGTGCTAGTCCTAGCGGGATCGGTCGAACCGGGGAGCTGTTTTTT.

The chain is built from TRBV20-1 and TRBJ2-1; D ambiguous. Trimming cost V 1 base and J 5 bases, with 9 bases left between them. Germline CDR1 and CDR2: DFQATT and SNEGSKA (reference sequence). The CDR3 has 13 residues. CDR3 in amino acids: CSARVFAHNEQFF. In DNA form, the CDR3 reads TGCAGTGCTAGAGTATTCGCTCACAATGAGCAGTTCTTC.